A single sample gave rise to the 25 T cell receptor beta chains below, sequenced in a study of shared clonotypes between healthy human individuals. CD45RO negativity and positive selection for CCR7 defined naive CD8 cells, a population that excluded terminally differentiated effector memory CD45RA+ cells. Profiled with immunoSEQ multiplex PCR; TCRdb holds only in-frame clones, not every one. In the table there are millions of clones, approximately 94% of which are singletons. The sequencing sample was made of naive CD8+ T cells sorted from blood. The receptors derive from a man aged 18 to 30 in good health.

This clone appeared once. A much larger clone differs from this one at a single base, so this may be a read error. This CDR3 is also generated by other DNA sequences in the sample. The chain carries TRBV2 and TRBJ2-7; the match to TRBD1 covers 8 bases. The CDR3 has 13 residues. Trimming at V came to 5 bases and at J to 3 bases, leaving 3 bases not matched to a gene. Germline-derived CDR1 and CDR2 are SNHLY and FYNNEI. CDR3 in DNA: TGTGCCAGCAGTTACGGACAGGGCTACGAGCAGTACTTC. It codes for CASSYGQGYEQYF.

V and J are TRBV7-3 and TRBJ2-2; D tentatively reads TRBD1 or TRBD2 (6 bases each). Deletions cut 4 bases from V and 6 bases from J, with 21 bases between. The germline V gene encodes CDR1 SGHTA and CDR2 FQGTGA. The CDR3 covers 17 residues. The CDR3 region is CASSSTRGTMLAGELFF. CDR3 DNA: TGTGCCAGCAGCTCCACCCGGGGGACAATGTTAGCCGGGGAGCTGTTTTTT.

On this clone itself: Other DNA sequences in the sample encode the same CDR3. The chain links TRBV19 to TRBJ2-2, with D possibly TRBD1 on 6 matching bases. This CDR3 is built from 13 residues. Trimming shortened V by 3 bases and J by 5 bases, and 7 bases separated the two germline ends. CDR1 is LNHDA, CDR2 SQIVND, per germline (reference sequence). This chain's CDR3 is CASSIQGTGELFF. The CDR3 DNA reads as TGTGCCAGTAGTATTCAGGGGACCGGGGAGCTGTTTTTT.

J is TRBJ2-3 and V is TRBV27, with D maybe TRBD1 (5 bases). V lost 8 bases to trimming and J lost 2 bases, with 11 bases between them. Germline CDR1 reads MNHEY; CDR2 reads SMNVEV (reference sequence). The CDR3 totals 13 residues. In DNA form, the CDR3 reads TGTGCCAGCCTCGACAGACACACAGATACGCAGTATTTT. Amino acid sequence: CASLDRHTDTQYF.

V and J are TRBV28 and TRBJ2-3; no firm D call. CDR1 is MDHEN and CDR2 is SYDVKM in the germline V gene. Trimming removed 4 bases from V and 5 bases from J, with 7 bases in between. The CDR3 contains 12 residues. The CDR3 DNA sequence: TGTGCCAGCAGTTCCACACAAGATACGCAGTATTTT. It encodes CASSSTQDTQYF.

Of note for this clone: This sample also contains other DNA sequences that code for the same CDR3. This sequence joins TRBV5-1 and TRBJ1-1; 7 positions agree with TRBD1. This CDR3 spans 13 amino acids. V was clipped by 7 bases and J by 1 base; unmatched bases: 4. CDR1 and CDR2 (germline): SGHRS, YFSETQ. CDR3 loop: CASRPGGNTEAFF. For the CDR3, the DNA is TGCGCCAGCCGGCCAGGGGGGAACACTGAAGCTTTCTTT.

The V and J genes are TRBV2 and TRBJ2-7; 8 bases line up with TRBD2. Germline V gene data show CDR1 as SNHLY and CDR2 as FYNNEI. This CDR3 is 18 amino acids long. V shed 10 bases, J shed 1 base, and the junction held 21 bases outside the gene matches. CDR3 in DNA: TGTGCCACTAAGCGGAGCGGGGGAGCTCGAACGACATCCTACGAGCAGTACTTC. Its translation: CATKRSGGARTTSYEQYF.

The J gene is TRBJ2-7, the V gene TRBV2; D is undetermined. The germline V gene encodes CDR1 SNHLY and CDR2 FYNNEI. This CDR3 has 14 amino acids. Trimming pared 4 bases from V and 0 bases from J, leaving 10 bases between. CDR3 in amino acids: CASSAVGASYEQYF. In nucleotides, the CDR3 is TGTGCCAGCAGTGCTGTAGGAGCCTCCTACGAGCAGTACTTC.

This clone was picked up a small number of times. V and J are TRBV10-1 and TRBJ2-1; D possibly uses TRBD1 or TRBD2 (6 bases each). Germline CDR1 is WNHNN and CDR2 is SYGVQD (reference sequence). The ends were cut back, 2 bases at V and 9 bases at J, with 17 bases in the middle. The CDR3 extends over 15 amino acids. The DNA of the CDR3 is TGCGCCAGCAGTGAGCTGATAGGGGGGTTGGGTGAGCAGTTCTTC. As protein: CASSELIGGLGEQFF.

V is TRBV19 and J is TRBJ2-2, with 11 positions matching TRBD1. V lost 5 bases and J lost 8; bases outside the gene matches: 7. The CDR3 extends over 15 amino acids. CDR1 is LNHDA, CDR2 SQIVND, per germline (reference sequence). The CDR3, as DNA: TGTGCCAGTAGTCCCGGACAGGGGGCAAGAGGGGAGCTGTTTTTT. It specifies CASSPGQGARGELFF. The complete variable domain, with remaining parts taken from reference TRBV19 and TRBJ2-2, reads DGGITQSPKYLFRKEGQNVTLSCEQNLNHDAMYWYRQDPGQGLRLIYYSQIVNDFQKGDIAEGYSVSREKKESFPLTVTSAQKNPTAFYLCASSPGQGARGELFFGEGSRLTVL.

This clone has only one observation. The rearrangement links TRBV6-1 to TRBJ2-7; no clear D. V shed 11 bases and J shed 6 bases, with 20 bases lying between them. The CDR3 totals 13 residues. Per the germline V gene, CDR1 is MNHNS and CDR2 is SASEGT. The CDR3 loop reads CAYASAFPGEQYF. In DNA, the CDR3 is TGTGCCTACGCCTCAGCTTTCCCAGGCGAGCAGTACTTC.

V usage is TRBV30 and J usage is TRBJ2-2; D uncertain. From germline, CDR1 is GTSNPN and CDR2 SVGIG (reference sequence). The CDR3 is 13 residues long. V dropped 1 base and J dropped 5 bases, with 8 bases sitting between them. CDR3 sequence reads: CAWSALKTGELFF. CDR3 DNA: TGTGCCTGGAGTGCCTTAAAGACCGGGGAGCTGTTTTTT.

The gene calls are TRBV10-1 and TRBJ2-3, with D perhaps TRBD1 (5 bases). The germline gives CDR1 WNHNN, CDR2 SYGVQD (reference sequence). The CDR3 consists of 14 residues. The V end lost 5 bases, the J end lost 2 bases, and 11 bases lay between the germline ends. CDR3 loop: CASSSGRITDTQYF. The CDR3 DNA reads TGCGCCAGCAGTTCAGGGCGGATCACAGATACGCAGTATTTT.

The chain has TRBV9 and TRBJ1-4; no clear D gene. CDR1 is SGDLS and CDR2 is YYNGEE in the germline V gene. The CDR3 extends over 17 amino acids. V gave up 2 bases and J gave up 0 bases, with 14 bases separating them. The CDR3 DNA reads TGTGCCAGCAGCGTTTCTCTGACCGATCCAACTAATGAAAAACTGTTTTTT. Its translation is CASSVSLTDPTNEKLFF.

The CDR3 reads CASSPGRGREGNTIYF. The CDR3 bases are TGTGCCAGCAGCCCCGGGAGGGGGCGGGAAGGAAACACCATATATTTT. J is TRBJ1-3 and V is TRBV7-9, with 7 bases matching TRBD1. The CDR3 totals 16 residues. Germline lookup yields CDR1 SEHNR and CDR2 FQNEAQ (reference sequence). V shed 5 bases and J 4 bases; nucleotides not matched to a gene: 11.

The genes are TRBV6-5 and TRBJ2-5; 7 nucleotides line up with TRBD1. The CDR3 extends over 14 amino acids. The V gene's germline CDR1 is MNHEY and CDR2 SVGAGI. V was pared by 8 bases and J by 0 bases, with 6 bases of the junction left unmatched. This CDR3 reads CASLDRTDQETQYF. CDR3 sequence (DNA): TGTGCCAGCTTGGACAGGACTGACCAAGAGACCCAGTACTTC.

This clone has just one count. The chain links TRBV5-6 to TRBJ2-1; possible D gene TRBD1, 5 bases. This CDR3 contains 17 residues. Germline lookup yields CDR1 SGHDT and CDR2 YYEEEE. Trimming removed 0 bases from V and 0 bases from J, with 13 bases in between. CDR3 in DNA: TGTGCCAGCAGCTTGGCCGACAGACTCGACTCCTACAATGAGCAGTTCTTC. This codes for CASSLADRLDSYNEQFF.

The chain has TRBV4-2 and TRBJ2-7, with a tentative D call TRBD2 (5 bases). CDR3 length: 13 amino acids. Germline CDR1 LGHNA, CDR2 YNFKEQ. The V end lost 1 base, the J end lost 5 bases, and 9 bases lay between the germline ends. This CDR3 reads CASSQVPSHEQYF. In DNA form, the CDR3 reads TGTGCCAGCAGCCAAGTTCCTAGCCACGAGCAGTACTTC.

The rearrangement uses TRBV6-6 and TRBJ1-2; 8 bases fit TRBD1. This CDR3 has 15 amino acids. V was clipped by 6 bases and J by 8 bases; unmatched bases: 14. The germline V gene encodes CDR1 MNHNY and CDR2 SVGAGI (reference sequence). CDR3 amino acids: CASSTTGAAANGYTF. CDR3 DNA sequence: TGTGCCAGCAGCACGACAGGGGCCGCTGCAAACGGCTACACCTTC.

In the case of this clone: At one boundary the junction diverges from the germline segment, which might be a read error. CDR3 bases: TGTGCCAGCAGCCCCGAGGAGGGGAGCTCCTACAATGAGCTGTTCTTC. It is translated as CASSPEEGSSYNELFF. The chain has TRBV7-9 and TRBJ2-1; D perhaps matches TRBD2 (6 bases). CDR1 SEHNR and CDR2 FQNEAQ come from the germline V gene (reference sequence). The CDR3 loop spans 16 amino acids.

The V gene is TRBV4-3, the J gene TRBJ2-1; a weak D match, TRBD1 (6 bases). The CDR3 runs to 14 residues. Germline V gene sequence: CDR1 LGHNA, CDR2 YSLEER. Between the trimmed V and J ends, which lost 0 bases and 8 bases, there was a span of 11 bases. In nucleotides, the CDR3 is TGCGCCAGCAGCCAAGACTACAGGGAGCATGAGCAGTTCTTC. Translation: CASSQDYREHEQFF.

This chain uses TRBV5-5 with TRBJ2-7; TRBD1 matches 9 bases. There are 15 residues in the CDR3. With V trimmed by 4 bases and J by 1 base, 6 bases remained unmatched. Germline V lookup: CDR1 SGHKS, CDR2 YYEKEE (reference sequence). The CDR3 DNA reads TGTGCCAGCAGCAGTGGACAGGGGCGATCCTACGAGCAGTACTTC. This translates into CASSSGQGRSYEQYF. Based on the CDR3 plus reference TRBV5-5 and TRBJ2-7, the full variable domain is DAGVTQSPTHLIKTRGQQVTLRCSPISGHKSVSWYQQVLGQGPQFIFQYYEKEERGRGNFPDRFSARQFPNYSSELNVNALLLGDSALYLCASSSGQGRSYEQYFGPGTRLTVT.

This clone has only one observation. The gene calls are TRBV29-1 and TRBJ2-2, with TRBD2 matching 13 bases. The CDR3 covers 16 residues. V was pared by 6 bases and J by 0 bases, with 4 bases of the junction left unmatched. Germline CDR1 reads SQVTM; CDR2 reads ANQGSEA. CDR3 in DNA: TGCAGCGTGGTTGGACTAGCGGGGGCGAACACCGGGGAGCTGTTTTTT. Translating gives CSVVGLAGANTGELFF.

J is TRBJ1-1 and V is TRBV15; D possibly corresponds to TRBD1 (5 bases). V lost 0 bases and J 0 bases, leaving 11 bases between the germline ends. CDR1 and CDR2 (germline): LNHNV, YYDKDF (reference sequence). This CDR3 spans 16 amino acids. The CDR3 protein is CATSREGAFMNTEAFF. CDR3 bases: TGTGCCACCAGCAGAGAAGGGGCCTTTATGAACACTGAAGCTTTCTTT.

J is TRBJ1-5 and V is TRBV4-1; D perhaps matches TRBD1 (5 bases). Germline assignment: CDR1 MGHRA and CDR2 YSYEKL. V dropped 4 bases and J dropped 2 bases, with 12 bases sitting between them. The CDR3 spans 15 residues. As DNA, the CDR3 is TGCGCCAGCAGCCCGGACATTGGGGGCAATCAGCCCCAGCATTTT. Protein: CASSPDIGGNQPQHF.